These 32 T cell receptor beta chains originate from one sample sequenced in a study of blood T cell repertoires in COVID-19. Here immunoSEQ multiplex PCR was the method, and the copy in TCRdb shows in-frame clones only, minus some. The sample holds around 160,000 clones, around four fifths seen once. The sequenced sample was peripheral blood. The receptors originated from a woman of 80 years or more with acute or convalescent COVID-19.

This clone has ten or more counts. The genes are TRBV6-5 and TRBJ1-5; 9 bases are a match to TRBD1. J lost 7 bases, V lost 5 bases, and 6 bases had no gene match. CDR3 length: 14 amino acids. Germline CDR1 and CDR2: MNHEY and SVGAGI. CDR3 region: CASSKTGGRQPQHF. CDR3 in DNA: TGTGCCAGCAGTAAAACAGGGGGCAGGCAGCCCCAGCATTTT.

J is TRBJ2-3 and V is TRBV11-2, with 7 bases fitting TRBD2. CDR1 and CDR2 from the germline V gene are SGHAT and FQNNGV. The V segment lost 5 bases and the J segment 2 bases; nucleotides outside the gene matches: 7. The CDR3 length is 15 residues. The CDR3 region is CASSRRLANTDTQYF. DNA of the CDR3: TGTGCCAGCAGCCGACGACTAGCTAACACAGATACGCAGTATTTT.

The chain is built from TRBV25-1 and TRBJ1-2; 10 nucleotides align to TRBD1. This CDR3 region has 17 residues. The V segment lost 3 bases and the J segment 2 bases; nucleotides outside the gene matches: 9. The germline V gene has CDR1 MGHDK and CDR2 SYGVNS. Written as DNA, the CDR3 is TGTGCCAGCAGTGACCACTTGTCGGGACAGGGGAACTATGGCTACACCTTC. This translates into CASSDHLSGQGNYGYTF.

J is TRBJ2-7 and V is TRBV7-3, with 7 bases fitting TRBD1. The CDR3 has 14 amino acids. Trimming took 5 bases from V and 5 from J; bases not matched to a gene: 9. Looked up from germline, CDR1 is SGHTA and CDR2 is FQGTGA. The DNA of the CDR3 is TGTGCCAGCAGCCAAACCGGGACAGCAGACGAGCAGTACTTC. Residues: CASSQTGTADEQYF.

The chain combines TRBV5-1 with TRBJ1-6; D call uncertain. The germline V and J ends were trimmed by 0 bases and 8 bases, with 9 bases remaining between them. From germline, CDR1 is SGHRS and CDR2 YFSETQ. The CDR3 length is 14 residues. CDR3 in DNA: TGCGCCAGCAGCTTGGGAGGGAGGGATTCACCCCTCCACTTT. It codes for CASSLGGRDSPLHF. Combining the CDR3 with reference TRBV5-1 and TRBJ1-6 gives the whole variable domain KAGVTQTPRYLIKTRGQQVTLSCSPISGHRSVSWYQQTPGQGLQFLFEYFSETQRNKGNFPGRFSGRQFSNSRSEMNVSTLELGDSALYLCASSLGGRDSPLHFGNGTRLTVT.

The chain employs TRBV6-1 and TRBJ2-5; D may be TRBD2 (5 bases). V gave up 3 bases and J gave up 5 bases, with 22 bases separating them. The CDR3 extends over 17 amino acids. The germline CDR1 and CDR2 sequences are MNHNS and SASEGT. CDR3 loop: CASSERVASWAYETQYF. The DNA for the CDR3 is TGTGCCAGCAGTGAGAGGGTAGCGTCCTGGGCGTACGAGACCCAGTACTTC.

The gene calls are TRBV27 and TRBJ1-1, with TRBD1 matching 9 bases. The CDR3 is 15 residues long. V was pared by 5 bases and J by 3 bases, with 7 bases of the junction left unmatched. Germline CDR1 is MNHEY and CDR2 is SMNVEV (reference sequence). The CDR3 sequence is CASSLDRDRDTEAFF. The CDR3 region has the DNA TGTGCCAGCAGTCTAGACAGGGACAGGGACACTGAAGCTTTCTTT.

This chain connects TRBV27 to TRBJ2-7, with 11 bases lining up with TRBD2. Germline V gene data show CDR1 as MNHEY and CDR2 as SMNVEV (reference sequence). Trimming cost V 5 bases and J 0 bases; bases outside gene matches: 9. The CDR3 sequence is 17 residues long. The CDR3 spells CASSRSIAGGSSYEQYF. The CDR3 DNA reads as TGTGCCAGCAGTCGTTCCATAGCGGGAGGGAGCTCCTACGAGCAGTACTTC.

V and J are TRBV20-1 and TRBJ2-1, with D possibly TRBD2 on 6 matching bases. The CDR3 runs 15 residues. V was shortened by 3 bases and J by 0 bases, with 12 bases between the two germline ends. Looked up from germline, CDR1 is DFQATT and CDR2 is SNEGSKA (reference sequence). Here the CDR3 reads CSASGGDFSYNEQFF. The CDR3 DNA reads as TGCAGTGCTAGTGGCGGGGACTTCTCCTACAATGAGCAGTTCTTC.

The J gene is TRBJ1-5, the V gene TRBV19; D is perhaps TRBD1 (6 bases). CDR1 and CDR2 (germline): LNHDA, SQIVND (reference sequence). This CDR3 has 13 amino acids. The V gene lost 6 bases and the J gene lost 6 bases, with 12 bases spanning the gap. Written as DNA, the CDR3 is TGTGCCAGTAGAAACACAGGGTTTCAGCCCCAGCATTTT. The encoded protein is CASRNTGFQPQHF.

The chain combines TRBV30 with TRBJ2-1; D gene uncertain. This CDR3 region has 14 residues. The V end was cut by 0 bases, the J end by 9 bases, with 15 bases between. CDR1 and CDR2 from the germline V gene are GTSNPN and SVGIG (reference sequence). CDR3 protein: CAWSVLSGTGEQFF. The CDR3 DNA reads TGTGCCTGGAGTGTACTTAGTGGTACTGGTGAGCAGTTCTTC.

V gene TRBV11-3 combines with J gene TRBJ2-7; D is possibly TRBD2 (5 bases). Trimming left V 6 bases short and J 3 bases short, with 12 bases between. Germline V gives CDR1 SGHNT, CDR2 YENEEA. The CDR3 extends over 13 amino acids. In DNA, the CDR3 is TGTGCCAGCAGTCTAGAAGGAGGCTACGAGCAGTACTTC. The encoded protein is CASSLEGGYEQYF.

This clone was picked up a small number of times. V and J are TRBV5-1 and TRBJ1-1; D gene unclear. The CDR3 is 16 residues long. V was clipped by 4 bases and J by 4 bases, with 20 bases between them. Germline V gene lookup returns CDR1 SGHRS and CDR2 YFSETQ. The CDR3 sequence is CASSPRVSTTLTEAFF. CDR3 sequence (DNA): TGCGCCAGCAGCCCGAGGGTATCTACGACACTCACTGAAGCTTTCTTT.

The V and J genes are TRBV2 and TRBJ2-5; 11 bases are shared with TRBD2. J was trimmed by 2 bases and V by 6 bases; bases with no gene match: 5. This CDR3 has 15 residues. Looked up from germline, CDR1 is SNHLY and CDR2 is FYNNEI. CDR3 sequence: CASRPLAGVQETQYF. The CDR3 DNA reads as TGTGCCAGCAGGCCACTAGCGGGAGTGCAAGAGACCCAGTACTTC.

J is TRBJ1-1 and V is TRBV19, with D possibly TRBD1 on 6 matching bases. The CDR3 sequence is 14 residues long. From germline, CDR1 is LNHDA and CDR2 SQIVND (reference sequence). Trimming left V 2 bases short and J 11 bases short, with 18 bases between. The CDR3 DNA reads as TGTGCCAGTAGTATATCTGGACAGCTGAAGGGGGCTTTCTTT. Protein: CASSISGQLKGAFF.

This clone has just a few counts. The chain carries TRBV19 and TRBJ1-2, with TRBD1 as a possible D gene (6 bases). The V gene lost 11 bases and the J gene lost 6 bases, with 25 bases spanning the gap. The germline V gene encodes CDR1 LNHDA and CDR2 SQIVND (reference sequence). This CDR3 has 15 residues. The DNA for the CDR3 is TGTGCCTCAAAGGGGGGGCCCGCTATAAGCCATGGCTACACCTTC. It codes for CASKGGPAISHGYTF.

This rearrangement joins TRBV3-1 (or the pseudogene TRBV3-2) to TRBJ1-1, with TRBD1 matching over 8 bases. The V gene's germline CDR1 is LGHDT and CDR2 YNNKEL (reference sequence). V gave up 4 bases and J gave up 1 base; unmatched junction bases: 8. This CDR3 comprises 16 residues. The chain's CDR3 is CASSPITGGANTEAFF. CDR3 sequence (DNA): TGTGCCAGCAGCCCGATAACAGGGGGGGCGAACACTGAAGCTTTCTTT.

The rearrangement links TRBV19 to TRBJ1-6; D not certain. Germline CDR1 is LNHDA and CDR2 is SQIVND (reference sequence). The V and J ends lost 5 bases and 6 bases respectively, with 11 bases between them. The CDR3 runs 14 residues. The CDR3 nucleotides read TGTGCCAGTAGTCTCGGTCCTGGTAATTCACCCCTCCACTTT. Translation gives CASSLGPGNSPLHF.

The table lists this clone with a few counts. CDR3 in DNA: TGCGCCAGCAGCTTTAGCTCCTACGAGCAGTACTTC. It yields the protein CASSFSSYEQYF. This chain links TRBV5-1 with TRBJ2-7; D not resolved. There are 12 residues in the CDR3. V was cut by 2 bases and J by 0 bases, with 3 bases left in between. CDR1 is SGHRS and CDR2 is YFSETQ in the germline V gene.

The rearrangement links TRBV6-1 to TRBJ2-3, with 13 bases fitting TRBD2. CDR3 length: 15 residues. Germline V gene data show CDR1 as MNHNS and CDR2 as SASEGT. The trim removed 3 bases at V and 7 bases at J, leaving 4 bases unmatched. The CDR3 region has the DNA TGTGCCAGCAGTGAGACTAGCGGGGGGCCCAATACGCAGTATTTT. Its protein product is CASSETSGGPNTQYF.

V is TRBV5-1 and J is TRBJ2-1; 9 bases fit TRBD2. Germline trimming cut 0 bases from V and 9 bases from J; bases unmatched to any gene: 10. The CDR3 is made up of 16 amino acids. Germline V lookup: CDR1 SGHRS, CDR2 YFSETQ. The CDR3 reads CASSLAGGTSWSEQFF. For the CDR3, the DNA is TGCGCCAGCAGCTTGGCCGGCGGGACTAGCTGGAGTGAGCAGTTCTTC.

This chain links TRBV6-1 with TRBJ1-4; D call uncertain. There are 14 residues in the CDR3. Trimming removed 3 bases from V and 7 bases from J, with 12 bases in between. Germline V gene data show CDR1 as MNHNS and CDR2 as SASEGT. CDR3 loop: CASSDTLRSEKLFF. For the CDR3, the DNA is TGTGCCAGCAGTGATACCTTGAGGAGTGAAAAACTGTTTTTT.

This sequence joins TRBV15 and TRBJ1-4; D is undetermined. The CDR3 length is 12 residues. V was clipped by 6 bases and J by 7 bases, with 9 bases between them. The germline V gene has CDR1 LNHNV and CDR2 YYDKDF (reference sequence). The CDR3 DNA reads TGTGCCACCAGTAAACAGTCTGAAAAACTGTTTTTT. Translating gives CATSKQSEKLFF.

This clone was counted a few times. The CDR3 protein is CASSSGQVASYEQYF. In nucleotides, the CDR3 is TGTGCCAGCAGTTCCGGACAGGTTGCCTCCTACGAGCAGTACTTC. This rearrangement joins TRBV28 to TRBJ2-7; 7 nucleotides line up with TRBD1. The length of the CDR3 is 15 residues. CDR1 is MDHEN, CDR2 SYDVKM, per germline. The V and J ends lost 4 bases and 0 bases, in that order; junction bases with no gene match: 6.

The rearrangement uses TRBV6-2 or TRBV6-3 and TRBJ1-1; 7 bases match TRBD1. The CDR3 consists of 16 residues. V was pared by 4 bases and J by 4 bases, with 12 bases of the junction left unmatched. From germline, CDR1 is MNHEY and CDR2 SVGEGT. The CDR3 loop is CASSLGKGGAGTEAFF. In DNA, the CDR3 is TGTGCCAGCAGTTTAGGAAAAGGGGGCGCCGGCACTGAAGCTTTCTTT.

The J gene is TRBJ2-7, the V gene TRBV5-1, with D possibly matching TRBD1 (6 bases). Trimming took off 4 bases at V and 6 bases at J, with 20 bases between the two ends. Germline V gene sequence: CDR1 SGHRS, CDR2 YFSETQ. The CDR3 runs to 15 residues. CDR3 loop: CASSLEQGRNPEQYF. The CDR3 region has the DNA TGCGCCAGCAGCCTAGAACAGGGAAGGAATCCCGAGCAGTACTTC.

The rearrangement links TRBV25-1 to TRBJ2-1; D may be TRBD1 (6 bases). The CDR3 sequence is 15 residues long. CDR1 is MGHDK and CDR2 is SYGVNS in the germline V gene. V was clipped by 2 bases and J by 2 bases, with 10 bases between them. The CDR3 DNA reads TGTGCCAGCAGTGAAAACAGGGCCACCTACAATGAGCAGTTCTTC. Protein sequence: CASSENRATYNEQFF.

This chain uses TRBV5-8 with TRBJ2-1; no clear D. Looked up from germline, CDR1 is SGHTS and CDR2 is YDEGEE. V was pared by 5 bases and J by 7 bases, with 13 bases between. CDR3 size: 13 residues. CDR3 sequence (DNA): TGTGCCAGCAGGGGCCCCTCTCGGAATGAGCAGTTCTTC. Encoded protein: CASRGPSRNEQFF.

The chain recombines TRBV2 with TRBJ1-2; TRBD1 agrees at 10 bases. From germline, CDR1 is SNHLY and CDR2 FYNNEI. The CDR3 length is 14 residues. V lost 7 bases to trimming and J lost 4 bases; unmatched junction nucleotides: 6. The CDR3 protein is CASTGDRGSYGYTF. CDR3 nucleotides: TGTGCCAGCACCGGGGACAGGGGATCCTATGGCTACACCTTC.

The chain links TRBV3-1 (or the pseudogene TRBV3-2) to TRBJ1-1; 9 bases are a match to TRBD1. The CDR3 extends over 13 amino acids. Trimming removed 3 bases from V and 10 bases from J; junction bases left unmatched: 6. Germline V gene data show CDR1 as LGHDT and CDR2 as YNNKEL (reference sequence). This CDR3 reads CASSQETGGRAFF. Written as DNA, the CDR3 is TGTGCCAGCAGCCAGGAGACAGGGGGGAGAGCTTTCTTT.

This clone appeared once. The CDR3 reads CASSKINEKLFF. The CDR3 coding sequence is TGTGCCAGCAGCAAAATAAATGAAAAACTGTTTTTT. The chain links TRBV5-6 to TRBJ1-4; D gene ambiguous. There are 12 residues in the CDR3. Looked up from germline, CDR1 is SGHDT and CDR2 is YYEEEE. V dropped 4 bases and J dropped 5 bases, with 6 bases sitting between them.

The gene calls are TRBV6-5 and TRBJ1-5; 7 positions agree with TRBD1. V shed 8 bases, J shed 4 bases, and the junction held 8 bases outside the gene matches. The CDR3 runs to 14 residues. Germline lookup yields CDR1 MNHEY and CDR2 SVGAGI. The CDR3 bases are TGTGCCAGCGCCGACGCAGGGGGGAATCAGCCCCAGCATTTT. Translated: CASADAGGNQPQHF.